The source of this TCR beta chain is a study of blood T cell repertoires in COVID-19. TCRdb's copy holds only in-frame clones and misses some; the assay was immunoSEQ multiplex PCR. The sample contains about 280,000 clones, roughly 90% of which appear only once. CDR1 is LGHDT and CDR2 is YNNKEL in the germline V gene (reference sequence). The V end lost 0 bases, the J end lost 1 base, and 9 bases lay between the germline ends. The CDR3 extends over 15 amino acids. The sequencing sample was made of peripheral blood. The sequence was collected from a man aged 50 to 59 with acute or convalescent COVID-19. The V call is TRBV3-1 (or the pseudogene TRBV3-2), the J call TRBJ1-1; perhaps TRBD1 as D (5 bases). CDR3 region: CASSQDTGTNTEAFF. Written as DNA, the CDR3 is TGTGCCAGCAGCCAAGATACAGGAACGAACACTGAAGCTTTCTTT.